Listed below are T cell receptor beta chains from one sample, sequenced in a study of CD8 T cells in Susac syndrome. TCRdb analysed the immunoSEQ multiplex PCR reads with MiXCR anew, one entry per CDR3 protein. This sample has more than 100,000 distinct CDR3 sequences; about 95% occur once, and the top ten carry 0.12%. The source material was CD4+ T cells from PBMCs. The receptors were gathered from a human donor in good health. The CDR3 runs from the conserved cysteine through the conserved F or W. D genes are given only for firm matches. Not every row has a clone size; where given, it reads once, few, many or a size class.

D | J | size | V | CDR3 | DNA
. | TRBJ2-1 | . | TRBV30 | CACSGGSGPSYNEQFF | TGTGCCTGCTCTGGGGGGTCAGGACCCTCCTACAATGAGCAGTTCTTC
. | TRBJ2-3 | once | TRBV2 | CASSERQTGPDTQYF | TGTGCCAGCAGCGAGCGGCAGACCGGGCCAGATACGCAGTATTTT
. | TRBJ2-2 | . | TRBV6-5 | CASSPESNTGELFF | TGTGCCAGCAGTCCCGAGTCGAACACCGGGGAGCTGTTTTTT
. | TRBJ2-7 | . | TRBV2 | CANSQGYEQYF | TGTGCCAACTCACAGGGCTACGAGCAGTACTTC
. | TRBJ1-5 | . | TRBV18 | CASSTTGSYQPQHF | TGTGCCAGCTCAACCACAGGGAGTTATCAGCCCCAGCATTTT
. | TRBJ1-5 | . | TRBV6-6 | CASSYSAGQPQHF | TGTGCCAGCAGTTACTCTGCGGGTCAGCCCCAGCATTTT
TRBD2 | TRBJ2-5 | . | TRBV20-1 | CSATKTSGKETQYF | TGCAGTGCTACCAAGACTAGCGGGAAAGAGACCCAGTACTTC
TRBD1 | TRBJ1-5 | . | TRBV12-3/TRBV12-4 | CASSSWRQGGQPQHF | TGTGCCAGCAGTTCTTGGAGACAGGGCGGTCAGCCCCAGCATTTT
TRBD2 | TRBJ2-7 | . | TRBV7-9 | CASSEAGTSGRALGYEQYF | TGTGCCAGCAGCGAAGCCGGGACTAGCGGGAGGGCCCTCGGCTACGAGCAGTACTTC
. | TRBJ2-7 | . | TRBV18 | CASSPPGRLYEQYF | TGTGCCAGCTCACCGCCGGGACGACTCTACGAGCAGTACTTC
. | TRBJ2-1 | . | TRBV29-1 | CSEYRIYNEQFF | TGCAGCGAATACAGGATCTACAATGAGCAGTTCTTC
TRBD2 | TRBJ2-1 | . | TRBV29-1 | CSVGLADNEQFF | TGCAGCGTGGGACTAGCGGACAATGAGCAGTTCTTC
TRBD1 | TRBJ2-1 | once | TRBV20-1 | CSAEAADRERYNEQFF | TGCAGTGCGGAAGCGGCGGACAGGGAGAGGTACAATGAGCAGTTCTTC
. | TRBJ1-5 | . | TRBV27 | CASSLGREYQPQHF | TGTGCCAGCAGTTTAGGCAGGGAATATCAGCCCCAGCATTTT
. | TRBJ2-3 | . | TRBV29-1 | CSVQGRVADTQYF | TGCAGCGTTCAAGGCAGGGTGGCAGATACGCAGTATTTT
. | TRBJ2-5 | . | TRBV12-5 | CASGPGSRHQETQYF | TGTGCTAGTGGTCCAGGGTCCCGACACCAAGAGACCCAGTACTTC
. | TRBJ2-1 | . | TRBV5-4 | CASSLPYGPGSEQFF | TGTGCCAGCAGCTTGCCCTACGGACCCGGCAGCGAGCAGTTCTTC
. | TRBJ1-1 | . | TRBV7-9 | CASSRGREIGAFF | TGTGCCAGCAGCCGCGGCAGGGAGATAGGTGCTTTCTTT
. | TRBJ1-2 | . | TRBV12-3/TRBV12-4 | CASKFRINGGGYTF | TGTGCCAGCAAATTCCGGATTAACGGTGGGGGCTACACCTTC
. | TRBJ2-3 | . | TRBV5-1 | CASSLESYSDTQYF | TGCGCCAGCAGCTTGGAGTCGTACTCAGATACGCAGTATTTT
TRBD1 | TRBJ2-5 | . | TRBV27 | CASSSSGTGGQETQYF | TGTGCCAGCAGTTCATCCGGGACAGGGGGCCAAGAGACCCAGTACTTC
. | TRBJ1-2 | . | TRBV6-6 | CASTYSSSGYTF | TGTGCCAGCACCTATTCCTCCTCTGGCTACACCTTC
. | TRBJ1-4 | . | TRBV4-1 | CASSQPGAGTNEKLFF | TGCGCCAGCAGCCAACCAGGGGCAGGGACTAATGAAAAACTGTTTTTT
. | TRBJ1-5 | . | TRBV20-1 | CSARPDRLGPQHF | TGCAGTGCTAGACCGGACCGGCTCGGGCCCCAGCATTTT
TRBD2 | TRBJ2-5 | . | TRBV6-5 | CASSVPGGIETQYF | TGTGCCAGCAGTGTCCCGGGAGGGATAGAGACCCAGTACTTC